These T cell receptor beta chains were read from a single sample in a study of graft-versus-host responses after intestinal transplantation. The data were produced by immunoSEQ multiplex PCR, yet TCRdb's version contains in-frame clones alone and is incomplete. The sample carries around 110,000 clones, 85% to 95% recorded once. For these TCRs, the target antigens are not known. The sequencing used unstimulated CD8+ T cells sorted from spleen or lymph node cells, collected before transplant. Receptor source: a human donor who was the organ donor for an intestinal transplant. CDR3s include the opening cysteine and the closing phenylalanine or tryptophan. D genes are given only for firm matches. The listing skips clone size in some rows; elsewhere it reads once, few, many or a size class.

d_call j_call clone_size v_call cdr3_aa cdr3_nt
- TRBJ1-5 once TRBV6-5 CASSEATQPQHF TGTGCCAGCAGTGAAGCGACCCAGCCCCAGCATTTT
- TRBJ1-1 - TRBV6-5 CASSYGGEAFF TGTGCCAGCAGTTACGGGGGTGAAGCTTTCTTT
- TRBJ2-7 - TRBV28 CASMGAGYYEQYF TGTGCCAGCATGGGGGCGGGTTACTACGAGCAGTACTTC
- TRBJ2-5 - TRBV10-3 CAISVLRKFETQYF TGTGCCATCAGTGTGCTTAGGAAGTTCGAGACCCAGTACTTC
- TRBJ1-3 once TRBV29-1 CSVEGPSSGNTIYF TGCAGCGTTGAGGGTCCGTCCTCTGGAAACACCATATATTTT
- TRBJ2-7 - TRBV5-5 CASSMDVPYEQYF TGTGCCAGCAGCATGGACGTCCCCTACGAGCAGTACTTC
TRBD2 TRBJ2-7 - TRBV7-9 CASSSTSGMSSYEQYF TGTGCCAGCAGCTCGACTAGCGGAATGAGCTCCTACGAGCAGTACTTC
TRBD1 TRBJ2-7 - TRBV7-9 CASSLPGQASYEQYF TGTGCCAGCAGCTTACCCGGACAGGCCTCCTACGAGCAGTACTTC
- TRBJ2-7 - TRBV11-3 CASSLDRGEQYF TGTGCCAGCAGCTTAGATCGAGGAGAGCAGTACTTC
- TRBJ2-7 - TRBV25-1 CASSEYSSTYEQYF TGTGCCAGCAGTGAATATAGCAGTACCTACGAGCAGTACTTC
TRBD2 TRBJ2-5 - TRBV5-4 CASSWGGYQETQYF TGTGCCAGCAGCTGGGGGGGGTATCAAGAGACCCAGTACTTC
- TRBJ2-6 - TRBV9 CASSDPSEPPASGANVLTF TGTGCCAGCAGCGACCCTAGCGAGCCTCCTGCCTCTGGGGCCAACGTCCTGACTTTC
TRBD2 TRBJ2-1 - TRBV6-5 CASSYGTSGNNEQFF TGTGCCAGCAGTTACGGGACTAGCGGGAACAATGAGCAGTTCTTC
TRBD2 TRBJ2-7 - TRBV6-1 CASSEFGLAAYEQYF TGTGCCAGCAGTGAATTTGGACTAGCGGCCTACGAGCAGTACTTC
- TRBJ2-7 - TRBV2 CARGRPGSSSYEQYF TGTGCCAGGGGGAGACCGGGCTCCAGCTCCTACGAGCAGTACTTC
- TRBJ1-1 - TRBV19 CASSASYGAFF TGTGCCAGTAGTGCCAGTTACGGGGCTTTCTTT
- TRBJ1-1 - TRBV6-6 CASSAQGTAFF TGTGCCAGCAGTGCCCAGGGTACGGCTTTCTTT
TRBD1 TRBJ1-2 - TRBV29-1 CSVEAGQIYGYTF TGCAGCGTTGAAGCGGGACAGATCTATGGCTACACCTTC
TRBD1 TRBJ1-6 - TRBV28 CASSSGTGHSPLHF TGTGCCAGCAGTTCCGGGACAGGGCATTCACCCCTCCACTTT
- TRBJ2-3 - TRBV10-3 CAIRASTDTQYF TGTGCCATCAGAGCTAGCACAGATACGCAGTATTTT
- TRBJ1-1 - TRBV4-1 CASSQDSETNTEAFF TGCGCCAGCAGCCAAGACTCCGAGACCAACACTGAAGCTTTCTTT
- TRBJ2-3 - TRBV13 CASSYGASVVDTQYF TGTGCCAGCAGCTACGGGGCTAGCGTTGTAGATACGCAGTATTTT
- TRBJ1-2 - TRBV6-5 CASSRNYGYTF TGTGCCAGCAGCAGGAACTATGGCTACACCTTC
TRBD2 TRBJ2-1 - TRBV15 CATSRASGTTIDEQFF TGTGCCACCAGCAGAGCCTCCGGGACTACCATCGATGAGCAGTTCTTC
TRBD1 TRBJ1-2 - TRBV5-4 CASSFRQGGYGYTF TGTGCCAGCAGCTTTCGACAGGGTGGCTATGGCTACACCTTC
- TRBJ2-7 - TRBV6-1 CASSRVGSSYEQYF TGTGCCAGCAGTCGTGTGGGCTCTTCCTACGAGCAGTACTTC
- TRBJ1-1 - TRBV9 CASSVEGSNHEAFF TGTGCCAGCAGCGTAGAAGGGAGCAACCATGAAGCTTTCTTT
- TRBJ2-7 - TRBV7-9 CASSLEKGEQYF TGTGCCAGCAGCTTAGAAAAGGGGGAGCAGTACTTC
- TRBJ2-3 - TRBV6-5 CASSYSGYRVTQYF TGTGCCAGCAGTTACTCGGGATACAGGGTCACGCAGTATTTT
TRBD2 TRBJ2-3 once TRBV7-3 CASSPIAGATDTQYF TGTGCCAGCAGCCCGATAGCGGGAGCCACAGATACGCAGTATTTT
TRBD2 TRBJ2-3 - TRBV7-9 CASSGERTSGLAGGRQYF TGTGCCAGCAGCGGGGAGCGGACGTCAGGACTAGCGGGAGGGAGACAGTATTTT
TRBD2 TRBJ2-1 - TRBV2 CASSTGTSWGEQFF TGTGCCAGCAGTACGGGGACTAGCTGGGGTGAGCAGTTCTTC
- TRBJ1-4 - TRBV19 CASSMRGPSGKLFF TGTGCCAGTAGTATGCGGGGGCCCTCTGGAAAACTGTTTTTT
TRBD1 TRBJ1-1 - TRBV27 CASSRKTGGGTEAFF TGTGCCAGCAGCCGAAAGACAGGGGGCGGCACTGAAGCTTTCTTT
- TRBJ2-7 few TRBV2 CASSPGPFGEQYF TGTGCCAGCAGTCCCGGACCATTCGGGGAGCAGTACTTC
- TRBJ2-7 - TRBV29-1 CSVADSYEQYF TGCAGCGTTGCCGACAGCTACGAGCAGTACTTC
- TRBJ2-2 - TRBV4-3 CASSQDRGRPGGLNTGELFF TGCGCCAGCAGCCAAGATCGGGGGCGCCCCGGCGGGTTGAACACCGGGGAGCTGTTTTTT
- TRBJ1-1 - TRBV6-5 CASSYSYGGGNTEAFF TGTGCCAGCAGTTACTCGTACGGTGGAGGGAACACTGAAGCTTTCTTT
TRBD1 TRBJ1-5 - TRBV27 CASSSRQGAGQPQHF TGTGCCAGCAGTTCTCGACAGGGGGCAGGTCAGCCCCAGCATTTT
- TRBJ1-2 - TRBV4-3 CASSQGTQAYLYGYTF TGCGCCAGCAGCCAGGGGACTCAAGCTTATCTCTATGGCTACACCTTC
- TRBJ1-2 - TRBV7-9 CASSPPEGGYTF TGTGCCAGCAGCCCCCCCGAGGGTGGCTACACCTTC
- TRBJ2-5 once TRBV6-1 CASSERWGIYFETQYF TGTGCCAGCAGTGAACGCTGGGGTATTTATTTTGAGACCCAGTACTTC
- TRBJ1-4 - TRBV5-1 CASSPRRRTVDEKLFF TGCGCCAGCAGCCCGAGAAGACGGACTGTAGATGAAAAACTGTTTTTT
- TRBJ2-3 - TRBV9 CASSVFSTDTQYF TGTGCCAGCAGCGTATTCAGCACAGATACGCAGTATTTT
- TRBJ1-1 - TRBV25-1 CASSEGGLTEAFF TGTGCCAGCAGCGAGGGGGGGTTGACTGAAGCTTTCTTT
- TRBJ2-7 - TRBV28 CAHSRGDYEQYF TGTGCCCATTCGAGGGGTGACTACGAGCAGTACTTC
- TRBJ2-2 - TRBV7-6 CASSPYTGGGELFF TGTGCCAGCAGCCCATACACAGGTGGCGGGGAGCTGTTTTTT
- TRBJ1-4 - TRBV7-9 CASSLQGGTNEKLFF TGTGCCAGCAGCTTACAAGGGGGAACTAATGAAAAACTGTTTTTT
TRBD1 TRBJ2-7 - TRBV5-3 CARSLVRDRGLYEQYF TGTGCCAGAAGCTTGGTTCGGGACAGGGGGCTATACGAGCAGTACTTC
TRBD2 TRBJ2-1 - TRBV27 CASTLAGGPNNEQFF TGTGCCAGCACCCTAGCGGGAGGGCCCAACAATGAGCAGTTCTTC
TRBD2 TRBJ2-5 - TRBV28 CASSLGFSGSSQETQYF TGTGCCAGCAGTTTAGGTTTTAGCGGGAGCTCCCAAGAGACCCAGTACTTC
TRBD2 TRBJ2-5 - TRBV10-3 CAISERTSWETQYF TGTGCCATCAGTGAGCGGACTAGCTGGGAGACCCAGTACTTC
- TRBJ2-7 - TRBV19 CASSIVRNEQYF TGTGCCAGTAGTATCGTCCGTAACGAGCAGTACTTC
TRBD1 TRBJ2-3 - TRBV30 CAWSAGDRGSDTQYF TGTGCCTGGAGTGCAGGGGACAGGGGGTCAGATACGCAGTATTTT
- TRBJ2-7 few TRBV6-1 CASSGLVYEQYF TGTGCCAGCAGCGGCCTAGTCTACGAGCAGTACTTC